This section outlines one T cell receptor (beta chain) sequence together with its context. TCRdb's table, derived via immunoSEQ multiplex PCR, lists solely in-frame clones and lacks some. The sample lists roughly 30,000 clones, 89% occurring once. The record originates from a study of T cell changes during pregnancy in multiple sclerosis. The origin of this receptor is a female donor with multiple sclerosis, enrolled in a pregnancy study. Sequencing was performed on CD8+ T cells from peripheral blood mononuclear cells, taken in the second trimester of pregnancy.

Written as DNA, the CDR3 is TGTGCCACCCGGCGGCCCTCGAACACCGGGGAGCTGTTTTTT. Translating it yields CATRRPSNTGELFF. The rearrangement uses TRBV6-1 and TRBJ2-2; D is uncertain. The CDR3 has 14 residues. V lost 10 bases and J lost 0, with 12 bases in between. Germline assignment: CDR1 MNHNS and CDR2 SASEGT.